A selection of T cell receptor beta chains follows, all from one sample in a study of early T cells in non-severe SARS-CoV-2 infection. TCRdb reprocessed the 5' RACE reads via MiXCR and lists one record per CDR3 protein. This repertoire shows tens of thousands of distinct CDR3 sequences, over 9.5% found once; its top ten account for approximately 6.4%. Input material: whole blood. The receptors stem from an adult who was a healthcare worker with PCR-confirmed SARS-CoV-2 infection or an uninfected control (not recorded which). Each CDR3 is given with its conserved first and last residue. D genes are given only for firm matches. Rows may omit the clone size; those that give it use once, few, many or a size class.

>NA|TRBJ2-7|NA|TRBV4-1
CASSHGTEGEQYF
TGCGCCAGCAGCCACGGGACTGAGGGCGAGCAGTACTTC
>few|TRBJ2-3|NA|TRBV6-1
CASSELSGQGGDTQYF
TGTGCCAGCAGTGAACTCAGCGGCCAGGGGGGAGATACGCAGTATTTT
>few|TRBJ2-7|NA|TRBV13
CASSLRLAAYEQYF
TGTGCCAGCAGCTTGCGCCTAGCCGCCTACGAGCAGTACTTC
>NA|TRBJ1-2|NA|TRBV6-1
CASSGLISNYGYTF
TGTGCCAGCAGCGGACTGATCAGCAACTATGGCTACACCTTC
>many|TRBJ1-5|NA|TRBV27
CASSLKGSSRPQHF
TGTGCCAGCAGTTTAAAGGGTTCGTCACGGCCCCAGCATTTT
>NA|TRBJ2-3|TRBD2|TRBV5-6
CASSLVGLAGVSLDTQYF
TGTGCCAGCAGCTTGGTAGGACTAGCGGGAGTCTCTCTAGATACGCAGTATTTT
>NA|TRBJ2-1|NA|TRBV29-1
CSVVGASYNEQFF
TGCAGCGTTGTCGGCGCCAGTTACAATGAGCAGTTCTTC
>many|TRBJ1-5|TRBD1|TRBV29-1
CSVATGGGGQPQHF
TGCAGCGTTGCAACAGGGGGCGGCGGACAGCCCCAGCATTTT
>few|TRBJ2-3|NA|TRBV12-3/TRBV12-4
CASTLNTDTQYF
TGTGCCAGCACCTTGAACACAGATACGCAGTATTTT
>many|TRBJ1-3|TRBD1|TRBV18
CASSEQGAVGNTIYF
TGTGCCAGCTCAGAACAGGGGGCCGTTGGAAACACCATATATTTT
>few|TRBJ2-1|TRBD1|TRBV9
CASSVDLGQGNNEQFF
TGTGCCAGCAGCGTAGACTTGGGACAGGGAAACAATGAGCAGTTCTTC
>many|TRBJ2-2|NA|TRBV6-5
CASSYDGSNTGELFF
TGTGCCAGCAGTTACGACGGCTCGAACACCGGGGAGCTGTTTTTT
>NA|TRBJ1-5|TRBD1|TRBV16
CASSLTGQGYQPQHF
TGTGCCAGCAGCCTGACCGGACAGGGGTACCAGCCCCAGCATTTT
>few|TRBJ2-3|NA|TRBV5-6
CASSLWADTQYF
TGTGCCAGCAGCTTGTGGGCAGATACGCAGTATTTT
>NA|TRBJ2-5|NA|TRBV5-6
CASSSPLGAGVETQYF
TGTGCCAGCAGCTCCCCGCTAGGGGCCGGGGTGGAGACCCAGTACTTC
>few|TRBJ1-1|NA|TRBV12-3/TRBV12-4
CASSQSGRSTEAFF
TGTGCCAGCAGTCAGTCCGGACGGAGCACTGAAGCTTTCTTT
>many|TRBJ2-3|NA|TRBV5-5
CASSLLATRTDTQYF
TGTGCCAGCAGCTTGTTAGCAACAAGGACAGATACGCAGTATTTT
>NA|TRBJ2-1|NA|TRBV6-2/TRBV6-3
CASSPMNEQFF
TGTGCCAGCAGCCCTATGAATGAGCAGTTCTTC
>few|TRBJ2-5|TRBD1|TRBV9
CASSQGQYQETQYF
TGTGCCAGCAGCCAGGGACAGTACCAAGAGACCCAGTACTTC
>NA|TRBJ1-1|NA|TRBV2
CASSGEGSDTEAFF
TGTGCCAGCAGTGGTGAAGGCAGTGACACTGAAGCTTTCTTT
>NA|TRBJ1-1|NA|TRBV7-9
CASSSSGTEAFF
TGTGCCAGCAGTTCCAGTGGTACTGAAGCTTTCTTT
>once|TRBJ2-7|NA|TRBV6-2/TRBV6-3
CASSYREIYEQYF
TGTGCCAGCAGTTACAGGGAAATCTACGAGCAGTACTTC
>NA|TRBJ2-7|NA|TRBV7-2
CASSLAIHEQYF
TGTGCCAGCAGCTTAGCTATCCACGAGCAGTACTTC
>many|TRBJ2-5|NA|TRBV6-2/TRBV6-3
CASSYPLGRRETQYF
TGTGCCAGCAGTTACCCCTTAGGGCGTCGAGAGACCCAGTACTTC
>many|TRBJ1-5|TRBD1|TRBV2
CASSAEGAMTQHF
TGTGCCAGCAGTGCGGAGGGGGCGATGACCCAGCATTTT
>many|TRBJ2-2|NA|TRBV12-3/TRBV12-4
CAIPNRLGETRTNTGELFF
TGTGCCATCCCGAACCGGTTAGGGGAAACGCGCACGAACACCGGGGAGCTGTTTTTT
>many|TRBJ2-2|NA|TRBV19
CASSNQGITGELFF
TGTGCCAGTAGTAACCAGGGGATCACCGGGGAGCTGTTTTTT
>few|TRBJ2-6|NA|TRBV2
CASIRFSGANVLTF
TGTGCCAGCATCCGATTCTCTGGGGCCAACGTCCTGACTTTC
>NA|TRBJ1-5|TRBD1|TRBV6-6
CASSSPGARGRTSQHF
TGTGCCAGCAGTTCCCCTGGGGCCAGGGGGCGCACGTCCCAGCATTTT
>few|TRBJ2-2|NA|TRBV6-2/TRBV6-3
CASSYSTGRIGELFF
TGTGCCAGCAGTTACTCCACGGGCCGGATCGGGGAGCTGTTTTTT
>NA|TRBJ1-1|TRBD1|TRBV18
CASSPLFGTGTEAFF
TGTGCCAGCTCACCACTCTTCGGGACAGGGACTGAAGCTTTCTTT
>few|TRBJ1-4|TRBD1|TRBV19
CASSLQGAANEKLFF
TGTGCCAGTAGCCTACAGGGGGCGGCTAATGAAAAACTGTTTTTT
>NA|TRBJ1-4|NA|TRBV30
CAWSVRGSGEKLFF
TGTGCCTGGAGTGTACGGGGTAGTGGAGAAAAACTGTTTTTT
>few|TRBJ2-6|NA|TRBV20-1
CSAARQMGTGANVLTF
TGCAGTGCTGCACGGCAAATGGGTACTGGGGCCAACGTCCTGACTTTC
>many|TRBJ2-5|TRBD1|TRBV5-1
CASSFPWDRGEETQYF
TGCGCCAGCAGCTTTCCCTGGGACAGGGGGGAAGAGACCCAGTACTTC
>NA|TRBJ2-1|TRBD1|TRBV7-8
CASSSGQGGTTEQFF
TGTGCCAGCAGCTCGGGACAGGGGGGGACCACTGAGCAGTTCTTC
>NA|TRBJ1-4|NA|TRBV6-6
CASSYSRVGNEKLFF
TGTGCCAGCAGTTACTCCCGGGTCGGTAATGAAAAACTGTTTTTT
>many|TRBJ2-7|NA|TRBV12-5
CASGPGHEQYF
TGTGCTAGTGGTCCCGGACACGAGCAGTACTTC
>few|TRBJ2-5|NA|TRBV7-3
CASSFFQETQYF
TGTGCCAGCAGCTTCTTCCAAGAGACCCAGTACTTC
>few|TRBJ2-1|NA|TRBV20-1
CSPKRTPSSYNEQFF
TGCAGTCCCAAGCGGACCCCGAGCTCCTACAATGAGCAGTTCTTC
>many|TRBJ2-1|NA|TRBV19
CASGRGPYNEQFF
TGTGCCAGCGGGCGGGGGCCCTACAATGAGCAGTTCTTC
>many|TRBJ2-1|TRBD2|TRBV20-1
CSAPLWAGVNEQFF
TGCAGTGCACCTCTCTGGGCGGGAGTTAATGAGCAGTTCTTC
>few|TRBJ2-7|TRBD1|TRBV10-3
CAIRDRVTYEQYF
TGTGCCATCAGGGACAGGGTAACCTACGAGCAGTACTTC
>NA|TRBJ2-3|TRBD2|TRBV20-1
CSASGRASTDTQYF
TGCAGTGCTAGCGGGAGGGCTAGCACAGATACGCAGTATTTT
>few|TRBJ2-1|TRBD2|TRBV5-1
CASSLAPSGRAYNEQFF
TGCGCCAGCAGCTTGGCCCCCAGCGGGAGGGCCTACAATGAGCAGTTCTTC
>few|TRBJ2-1|NA|TRBV5-1
CASSLDGDRRTEQFF
TGCGCCAGCAGCTTGGATGGGGACCGAAGAACGGAGCAGTTCTTC
>NA|TRBJ1-2|NA|TRBV5-5
CASSQNVQGGFNYGYTF
TGTGCCAGCAGCCAGAACGTACAGGGCGGCTTTAACTATGGCTACACCTTC